The rows below give T cell receptor beta chains drawn from one sample of a study of spatial heterogeneity in lung cancer. TCRdb passed the 5' RACE reads through MiXCR, listing each CDR3 protein once. The data show tens of thousands of distinct CDR3 sequences, 12% seen once. Specimen: PBMCs, collected at follow-up. Source of these receptors: a male donor with early-stage non-small cell lung cancer. CDR3s include the opening cysteine and the closing phenylalanine or tryptophan. Fields, in order: V gene, D gene, J gene, clone size, CDR3 protein, CDR3 DNA. D genes are given only for firm matches. Expanded clones get a size class; other rows say once, few or many, or leave the size out.

TRBV10-3,.,TRBJ1-1,many,CAIREGTEAFF,TGTGCCATCAGGGAAGGAACTGAAGCTTTCTTT
TRBV12-3/TRBV12-4,TRBD1,TRBJ2-7,many,CASSRDSSYEQYF,TGTGCCAGCAGTCGGGACAGTTCCTACGAGCAGTACTTC
TRBV7-9,.,TRBJ2-1,many,CASSLSRLRGNEQFF,TGTGCCAGCAGCTTAAGCCGCCTACGGGGCAATGAGCAGTTCTTC
TRBV14,.,TRBJ1-2,few,CASSQDIAGHTF,TGTGCCAGCAGCCAAGATATAGCAGGGCACACCTTC
TRBV6-2/TRBV6-3,.,TRBJ1-5,few,CASSSRAVGLNQPQHF,TGTGCCAGCAGTTCCCGGGCGGTAGGATTAAATCAGCCCCAGCATTTT
TRBV11-1,.,TRBJ2-5,many,CASSLRVPPGTQYF,TGTGCCAGCAGCTTACGGGTCCCCCCCGGGACCCAGTACTTC
TRBV12-3/TRBV12-4,.,TRBJ2-7,few,CASSPTSPGPYEQYF,TGTGCCAGCAGTCCGACTAGTCCGGGGCCCTACGAGCAGTACTTC
TRBV6-5,TRBD1,TRBJ1-2,many,CASSRDREYGYTF,TGTGCCAGCAGTCGCGACAGGGAGTATGGCTACACCTTC
TRBV12-3/TRBV12-4,.,TRBJ2-1,.,CASKLQWGDEQFF,TGTGCCAGCAAATTGCAATGGGGGGATGAGCAGTTCTTC
TRBV12-3/TRBV12-4,TRBD2,TRBJ2-2,many,CASSGTTMNTGELFF,TGTGCCAGCAGCGGGACTACCATGAACACCGGGGAGCTGTTTTTT
TRBV5-1,.,TRBJ2-7,medium-sized,CASSFTSTYEQYF,TGCGCCAGCAGCTTCACCTCAACCTACGAGCAGTACTTC
TRBV7-9,.,TRBJ1-4,many,CASSREVEKLFF,TGTGCCAGCAGTCGAGAGGTTGAAAAACTGTTTTTT
TRBV6-2/TRBV6-3,.,TRBJ2-4,many,CASSRVSAKNIQYF,TGTGCCAGCAGTCGAGTGTCGGCCAAAAACATTCAGTACTTC
TRBV9,.,TRBJ1-1,few,CASRSQGSMNTEAFF,TGTGCCAGCAGGTCACAGGGCAGCATGAACACTGAAGCTTTCTTT
TRBV7-2,TRBD2,TRBJ2-7,many,CASTPDEAGGAYEQYF,TGTGCCAGCACCCCCGACGAAGCGGGAGGCGCCTACGAGCAGTACTTC
TRBV29-1,TRBD1,TRBJ1-5,many,CSVGPRGRNQPQHF,TGCAGCGTCGGACCCAGGGGGCGTAATCAGCCCCAGCATTTT
TRBV5-4,.,TRBJ2-5,many,CASSLGNGLQETQYF,TGTGCCAGCAGCTTGGGCAATGGACTACAAGAGACCCAGTACTTC
TRBV12-3/TRBV12-4,.,TRBJ1-2,.,CASSRGGAGIYGYTF,TGTGCCAGCAGTCGTGGAGGAGCGGGAATCTACGGCTACACCTTC
TRBV30,.,TRBJ2-3,many,CAWSLMGWTGGGADTQYF,TGTGCCTGGAGCCTGATGGGGTGGACTGGCGGGGGCGCAGATACGCAGTATTTT
TRBV30,TRBD2,TRBJ2-3,many,CAWSRGLAGGPDTQYF,TGTGCCTGGAGCCGAGGACTAGCGGGAGGGCCAGATACGCAGTATTTT
TRBV20-1,.,TRBJ2-2,few,CSAGRSNTGELFF,TGCAGTGCGGGGAGATCGAACACCGGGGAGCTGTTTTTT
TRBV4-2,TRBD1,TRBJ1-6,many,CASSKTGEYNSPLHF,TGTGCCAGCAGCAAGACAGGGGAGTATAATTCACCCCTCCACTTT
TRBV11-2,.,TRBJ2-7,.,CASSLDPGISEQYF,TGTGCCAGCAGCTTAGACCCAGGGATCTCCGAGCAGTACTTC
TRBV28,.,TRBJ1-5,many,CASSVNQPQHF,TGTGCCAGCAGTGTAAATCAGCCCCAGCATTTT
TRBV20-1,TRBD1,TRBJ1-5,many,CSAEQGRQPQHF,TGCAGTGCTGAACAGGGGAGGCAGCCCCAGCATTTT
TRBV5-1,.,TRBJ2-7,many,CASTNPDRAYEQYF,TGCGCCAGCACCAACCCGGACAGAGCCTACGAGCAGTACTTC
TRBV6-6,TRBD2,TRBJ2-3,few,CASSLTSGSATQYF,TGTGCCAGCAGTTTGACTAGCGGGAGCGCTACGCAGTATTTT
TRBV18,.,TRBJ2-1,.,CASSRLDGEQFF,TGTGCCAGCTCACGTTTAGATGGTGAGCAGTTCTTC
TRBV7-8,TRBD2,TRBJ2-7,few,CASSSRLAGGSYEQYF,TGTGCCAGCAGCTCCCGACTAGCGGGGGGCTCCTACGAGCAGTACTTC
TRBV7-9,.,TRBJ1-6,.,CASSLIDNSYNSPLHF,TGTGCCAGCAGCTTAATTGACAACAGCTATAATTCACCCCTCCACTTT
TRBV6-1,.,TRBJ2-2,.,CASRMLRGTSNTGELFF,TGTGCCAGCAGGATGCTGCGTGGGACCTCGAACACCGGGGAGCTGTTTTTT